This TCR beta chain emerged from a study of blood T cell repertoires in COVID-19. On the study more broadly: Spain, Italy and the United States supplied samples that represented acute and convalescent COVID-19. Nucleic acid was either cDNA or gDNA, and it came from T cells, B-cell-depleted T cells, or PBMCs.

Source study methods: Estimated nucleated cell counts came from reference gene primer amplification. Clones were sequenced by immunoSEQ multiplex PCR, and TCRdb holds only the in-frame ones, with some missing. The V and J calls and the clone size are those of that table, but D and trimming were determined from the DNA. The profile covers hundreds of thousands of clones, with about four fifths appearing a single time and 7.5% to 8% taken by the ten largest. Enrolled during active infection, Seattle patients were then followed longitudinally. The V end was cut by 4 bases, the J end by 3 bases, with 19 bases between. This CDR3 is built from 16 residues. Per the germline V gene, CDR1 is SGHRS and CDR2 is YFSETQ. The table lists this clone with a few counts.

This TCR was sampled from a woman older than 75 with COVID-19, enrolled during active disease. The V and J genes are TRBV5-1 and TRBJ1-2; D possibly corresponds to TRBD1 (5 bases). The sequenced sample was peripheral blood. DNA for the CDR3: TGCGCCAGCAGCCGGGCCCCAGGGTTAGGAGACTATGGCTACACCTTC. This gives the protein CASSRAPGLGDYGYTF.